Detailed here is one T cell receptor (beta chain). The J segment lost 4 bases and the V segment lost 6 bases, leaving 3 bases of the junction unmatched. Germline CDR1 is LNHDA and CDR2 is SQIVND (reference sequence). There are 13 residues in the CDR3. Clones were read by immunoSEQ multiplex PCR, and TCRdb kept only the in-frame ones, dropping some. The table lists approximately 84,000 clones, 75% to 90% of them singletons. This sample was included in a study of OX40 agonist ivuxolimab in advanced cancers. The chain joins TRBV19 to TRBJ2-1; 7 bases are shared with TRBD1. The sequence derives from an adult with an advanced solid tumor such as melanoma, head and neck, liver or kidney cancer. The sample was CD4+ or CD8+ T cells sorted from blood, taken in a trial of the OX40 agonist ivuxolimab. This CDR3 is CASRLDRYNEQFF. For the CDR3, the DNA is TGTGCCAGTAGACTGGACAGGTACAATGAGCAGTTCTTC.